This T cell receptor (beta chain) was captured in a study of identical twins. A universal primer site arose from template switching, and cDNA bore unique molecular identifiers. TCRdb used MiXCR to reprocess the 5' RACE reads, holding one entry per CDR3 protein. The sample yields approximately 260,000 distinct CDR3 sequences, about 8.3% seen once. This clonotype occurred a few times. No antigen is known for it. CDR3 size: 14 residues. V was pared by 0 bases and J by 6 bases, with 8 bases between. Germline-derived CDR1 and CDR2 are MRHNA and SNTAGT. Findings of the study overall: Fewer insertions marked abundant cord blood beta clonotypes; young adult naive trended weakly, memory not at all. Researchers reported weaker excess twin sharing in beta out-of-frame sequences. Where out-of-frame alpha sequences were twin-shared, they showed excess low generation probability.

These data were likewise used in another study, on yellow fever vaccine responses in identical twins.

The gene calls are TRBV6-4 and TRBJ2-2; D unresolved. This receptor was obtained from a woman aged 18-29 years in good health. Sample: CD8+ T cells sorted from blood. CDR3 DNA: TGTGCCAGCAGTGACTCGCGTCACTCCGGGGAGCTGTTTTTT. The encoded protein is CASSDSRHSGELFF.